This T cell receptor beta chain appears in the sequencing data of a study of shared clonotypes between healthy human individuals. Trimming took off 2 bases at V and 0 bases at J, with 13 bases between the two ends. The CDR3 extends over 17 amino acids. CDR1 and CDR2 from the germline V gene are KGHSH and LQKENI. The data were produced by immunoSEQ multiplex PCR, yet TCRdb's version contains in-frame clones alone and is incomplete. The sample includes about 2.3 million clones, more than 85% of them seen just once. The clonotype was recovered from a man aged 18 to 29 in good health. Some clones in this sample may be carry-over from other donors' samples. The sample consisted of naive CD4+ T cells from PBMCs. As for subset: CD45RA+ positively selected. J is TRBJ2-2 and V is TRBV18; unclear D gene. The CDR3 DNA reads TGTGCCAGCTCACCAAATTTCGTGGGATCGAACACCGGGGAGCTGTTTTTT. Protein product: CASSPNFVGSNTGELFF.